Sequencing of this T cell receptor (beta chain) was carried out in a study of glioma-infiltrating T cells. This clonotype was recorded once. Its antigen is as yet unknown. The junction shows a germline mismatch at one end, possibly a read error. TCR alpha and beta CDR3 regions were amplified from RNA using iRepertoire nested multiplex PCR. For one-step reverse transcription and amplification, about 90-450 ng of tissue mRNA or PBMC total RNA was used. TCRdb re-called the multiplex PCR reads with MiXCR, one entry per CDR3 protein. The sample holds around 190,000 distinct CDR3 sequences, roughly two fifths seen once. CDR1 is SGHRS and CDR2 is YFSETQ in the germline V gene. This CDR3 contains 16 residues. Whole-study findings and limits: Above-expected tissue-blood divergence occurred in all gliomas, most in low-grade ones.

The sequenced material came from glioma tissue, nonneoplastic brain tissue, or PBMCs (not recorded which). The source is a human donor with low-grade glioma or glioblastoma, undergoing nonglioma brain surgery, or in good health (not recorded which). V is TRBV5-1 and J is TRBJ1-1, with D possibly being TRBD1 (6 bases). CDR3 sequence reads: CASSWSWGRTNAEAFF. Written as DNA, the CDR3 is TGCGCCAGCAGCTGGAGCTGGGGGCGAACGAACGCTGAAGCTTTCTTT.